These T cell receptor beta chains were read from a single sample in a study of control samples from healthy donors and cancer patients. The data were produced by immunoSEQ multiplex PCR, yet TCRdb's version contains in-frame clones alone and is incomplete. The sample comprises around 130,000 clones, about 95% of which are singletons, and less than 4% rests with the top ten. Input material: blood. These receptors were collected from a man aged 25 to 40 in good health. CDR3s include the opening cysteine and the closing phenylalanine or tryptophan. The D gene is left open where the match is weak. Clone size appears in some rows only: once, few, many, or a class for an expanded clone.

>TRBJ2-4|-|TRBV5-1|-
CASSFGPAGGGNIQYF
TGCGCCAGCAGCTTTGGGCCTGCAGGGGGAGGAAACATTCAGTACTTC
>TRBJ2-2|-|TRBV6-5|-
CASSNFGAPTPGELFF
TGTGCCAGCAGTAACTTCGGGGCACCAACCCCCGGGGAGCTGTTTTTT
>TRBJ2-7|TRBD1|TRBV5-1|-
CASSLETGAYAYEQYF
TGCGCCAGCAGCTTAGAAACAGGGGCGTACGCCTACGAGCAGTACTTC
>TRBJ2-2|-|TRBV30|-
CAWIKGLNTGELFF
TGTGCCTGGATAAAGGGGCTGAACACCGGGGAGCTGTTTTTT
>TRBJ1-1|TRBD1|TRBV10-3|-
CAISEAPGTGASGAEAFF
TGTGCCATCAGTGAGGCCCCCGGGACAGGGGCCTCCGGGGCTGAAGCTTTCTTT
>TRBJ1-4|TRBD1|TRBV6-5|once
CASGDRGNEKLFF
TGTGCCAGCGGAGACAGGGGGAATGAAAAACTGTTTTTT
>TRBJ2-7|-|TRBV12-3/TRBV12-4|-
CASSWGSSYEQYF
TGTGCCAGCAGTTGGGGAAGCTCCTACGAGCAGTACTTC
>TRBJ2-3|TRBD2|TRBV5-4|-
CASSSSYWDGGGGADTQYF
TGTGCCAGCAGCAGCTCCTACTGGGATGGCGGGGGGGGCGCAGATACGCAGTATTTT
>TRBJ2-7|-|TRBV3-1/TRBV3-2|-
CASSLRASYEQYF
TGTGCCAGCAGCCTACGGGCCTCCTACGAGCAGTACTTC
>TRBJ2-7|-|TRBV18|-
CASSPRPDLTGSTGEQYF
TGTGCCAGCTCACCTCGACCTGACCTAACAGGGTCGACGGGAGAGCAGTACTTC
>TRBJ1-4|-|TRBV5-6|-
CASSLGPTNEKLFF
TGTGCCAGCAGCTTGGGACCGACTAATGAAAAACTGTTTTTT
>TRBJ2-5|-|TRBV11-3|-
CASSPIQYF
TGTGCCAGCAGCCCTATTCAGTACTTC
>TRBJ1-6|-|TRBV30|-
CAWSARAGSPLHF
TGTGCCTGGAGTGCCCGGGCGGGATCACCCCTCCACTTT
>TRBJ1-2|-|TRBV30|-
CAWGPKQGGYGYTF
TGTGCCTGGGGCCCTAAACAGGGCGGATATGGCTACACCTTC